This TCR beta chain was obtained from a study of blood T cell repertoires in COVID-19. Study-wide background: Sites across the United States, Italy and Spain contributed samples from acute and convalescent COVID-19. T cells, B-cell-depleted T cells, or PBMCs supplied cDNA or gDNA.

As processed by the authors: Reference gene primer amplification gave nucleated cell count estimates. Assay: immunoSEQ multiplex PCR; the TCRdb copy retains only in-frame clones and omits some. From that table come the V and J calls and clone size; the DNA was used to work out D and trimming. Among 95,000 to 150,000 clones listed, roughly 85% were seen once. Trimming took off 0 bases at V and 2 bases at J, with 13 bases between the two ends. Germline assignment: CDR1 LGHNA and CDR2 YNFKEQ. The CDR3 sequence is 17 residues long. This receptor was identified in a man older than 75 with active or convalescent COVID-19. V gene TRBV4-2 combines with J gene TRBJ2-2, with TRBD1 as a possible D gene (5 bases). Material: peripheral blood. The CDR3 sequence is CASSQDRRALNTGELFF. CDR3 sequence (DNA): TGTGCCAGCAGCCAAGACCGCAGGGCCCTAAACACCGGGGAGCTGTTTTTT.